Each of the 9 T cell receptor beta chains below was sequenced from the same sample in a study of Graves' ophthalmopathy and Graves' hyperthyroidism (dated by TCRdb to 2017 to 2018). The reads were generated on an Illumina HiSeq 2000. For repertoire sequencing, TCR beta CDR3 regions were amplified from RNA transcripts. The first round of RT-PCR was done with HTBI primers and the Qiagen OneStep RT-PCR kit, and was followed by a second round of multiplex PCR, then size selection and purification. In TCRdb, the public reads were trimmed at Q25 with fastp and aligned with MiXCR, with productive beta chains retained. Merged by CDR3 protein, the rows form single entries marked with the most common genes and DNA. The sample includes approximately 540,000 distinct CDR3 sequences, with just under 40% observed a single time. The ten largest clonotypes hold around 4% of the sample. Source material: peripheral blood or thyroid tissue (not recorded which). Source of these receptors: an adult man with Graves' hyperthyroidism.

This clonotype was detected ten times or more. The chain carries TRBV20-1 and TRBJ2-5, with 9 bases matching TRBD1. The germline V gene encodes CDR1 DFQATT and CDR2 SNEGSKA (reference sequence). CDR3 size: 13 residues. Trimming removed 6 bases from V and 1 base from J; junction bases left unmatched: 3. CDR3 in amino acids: CSAPGQGQETQYF. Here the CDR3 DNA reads TGCAGTGCCCCGGGACAGGGCCAAGAGACCCAGTACTTC.

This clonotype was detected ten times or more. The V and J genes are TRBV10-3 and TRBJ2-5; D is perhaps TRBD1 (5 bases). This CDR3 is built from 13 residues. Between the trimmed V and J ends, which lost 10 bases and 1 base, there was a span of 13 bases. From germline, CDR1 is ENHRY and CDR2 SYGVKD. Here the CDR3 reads CASTWGGQETQYF. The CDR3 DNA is TGTGCCAGCACCTGGGGCGGCCAAGAGACCCAGTACTTC.

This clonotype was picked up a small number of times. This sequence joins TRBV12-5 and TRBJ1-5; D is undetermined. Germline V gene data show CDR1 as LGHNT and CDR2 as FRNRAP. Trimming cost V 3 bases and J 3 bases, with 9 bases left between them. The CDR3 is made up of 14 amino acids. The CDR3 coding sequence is TGTGCTAGTGGTTTAACAGCCACCAATCAGCCCCAGCATTTT. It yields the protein CASGLTATNQPQHF.

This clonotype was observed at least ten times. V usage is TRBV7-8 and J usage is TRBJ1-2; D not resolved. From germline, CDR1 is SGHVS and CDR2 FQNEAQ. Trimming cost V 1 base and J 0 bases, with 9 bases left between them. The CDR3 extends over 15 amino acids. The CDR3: CASSLDSPANYGYTF. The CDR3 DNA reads TGTGCCAGCAGCTTAGATTCCCCAGCTAACTATGGCTACACCTTC. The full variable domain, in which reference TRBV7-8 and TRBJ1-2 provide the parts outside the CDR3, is GAGVSQSPRYKVAKRGQDVALRCDPISGHVSLFWYQQALGQGPEFLTYFQNEAQLDKSGLPSDRFFAERPEGSVSTLKIQRTQQEDSAVYLCASSLDSPANYGYTFGSGTRLTVV.

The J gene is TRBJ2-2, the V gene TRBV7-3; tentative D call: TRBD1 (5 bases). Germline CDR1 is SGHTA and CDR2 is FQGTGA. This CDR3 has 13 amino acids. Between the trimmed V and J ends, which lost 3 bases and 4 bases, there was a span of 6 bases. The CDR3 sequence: CASSFRGTGELFF. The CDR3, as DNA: TGTGCCAGCAGCTTTAGGGGCACCGGGGAGCTGTTTTTT.

The CDR3 DNA follows: TGCAGTGCTATGAGGGTTAACACTGAAGCTTTCTTT. It is translated as CSAMRVNTEAFF. The chain is built from TRBV20-1 and TRBJ1-1; D remains ambiguous. V gave up 4 bases and J gave up 2 bases, with 8 bases separating them. The CDR3 has 12 residues. CDR1 is DFQATT, CDR2 SNEGSKA, per germline (reference sequence).

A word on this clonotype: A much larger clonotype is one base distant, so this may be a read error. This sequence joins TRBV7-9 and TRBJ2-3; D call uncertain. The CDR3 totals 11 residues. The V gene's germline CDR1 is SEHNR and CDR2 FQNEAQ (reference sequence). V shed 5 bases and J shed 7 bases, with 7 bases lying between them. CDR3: CASSQTNTQYF. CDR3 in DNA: TGTGCCAGCAGCCAAACAAATACGCAGTATTTT.

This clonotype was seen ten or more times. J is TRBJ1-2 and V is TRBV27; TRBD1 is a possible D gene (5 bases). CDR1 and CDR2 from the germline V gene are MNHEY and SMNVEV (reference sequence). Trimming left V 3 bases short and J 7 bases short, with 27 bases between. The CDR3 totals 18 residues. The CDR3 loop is CASSFRRGGGRSYRGYTF. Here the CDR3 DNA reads TGTGCCAGCAGTTTTAGACGTGGGGGAGGCAGATCATACCGTGGCTACACCTTC.

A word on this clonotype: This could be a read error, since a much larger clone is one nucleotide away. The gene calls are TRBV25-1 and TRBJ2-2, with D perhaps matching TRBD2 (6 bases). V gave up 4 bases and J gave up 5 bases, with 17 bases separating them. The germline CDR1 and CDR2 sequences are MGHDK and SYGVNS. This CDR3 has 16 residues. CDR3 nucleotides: TGTGCCAGCAGTGGGAGGAGGGACGAACGGACCGGGGAGCTGTTTTTT. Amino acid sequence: CASSGRRDERTGELFF. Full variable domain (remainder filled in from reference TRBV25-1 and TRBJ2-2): EADIYQTPRYLVIGTGKKITLECSQTMGHDKMYWYQQDPGMELHLIHYSYGVNSTEKGDLSSESTVSRIRTEHFPLTLESARPSHTSQYLCASSGRRDERTGELFFGEGSRLTVL.